The 14 T cell receptor beta chains presented below share a single source sample, sequenced in a study of somatic mutations in cytotoxic T cells in rheumatoid arthritis. Repertoires were generated with immunoSEQ multiplex PCR, while TCRdb's copy carries only in-frame clones and drops some. The repertoire holds under 8,000 clones, approximately 92% seen once, with over 20% in the top ten. Sequencing was done on a sample of CD8+ T cells sorted from blood. The receptors stem from a woman in her 70s with rheumatoid arthritis.

The J gene is TRBJ2-2, the V gene TRBV7-3; 8 nucleotides agree with TRBD2. V lost 8 bases to trimming and J lost 6 bases; unmatched junction nucleotides: 8. The CDR3 contains 14 residues. CDR1 is SGHTA, CDR2 FQGTGA, per germline. The CDR3 region is CASGPGLDAGELFF. The CDR3 nucleotides read TGTGCCAGCGGCCCGGGACTAGACGCCGGGGAGCTGTTTTTT.

The V and J genes are TRBV7-3 and TRBJ2-7; 7 bases match TRBD1. The CDR3 loop spans 15 amino acids. From germline, CDR1 is SGHTA and CDR2 FQGTGA. Unmatched junction bases numbered 9, after V lost 5 bases and J lost 2 bases. The CDR3 bases are TGTGCCAGCAGCCCCGGACAGGCCCCAACCTACGAGCAGTACTTC. This codes for CASSPGQAPTYEQYF.

The genes are TRBV5-4 and TRBJ1-1; TRBD1 matches 8 bases. The CDR3 runs to 19 residues. J lost 1 base, V lost 5 bases, and 19 bases had no gene match. Germline V gene sequence: CDR1 SGHNT, CDR2 YYREEE (reference sequence). The CDR3 sequence: CASSLKKNPRDRWNTEAFF. The CDR3 region has the DNA TGTGCCAGCAGTTTGAAAAAAAATCCCCGGGACAGGTGGAACACTGAAGCTTTCTTT.

The rearrangement uses TRBV7-6 and TRBJ2-5; 8 bases are a match to TRBD2. The trim removed 6 bases at V and 1 base at J, leaving 4 bases unmatched. Germline V gene data show CDR1 as SGHVS and CDR2 as FNYEAQ. The CDR3 consists of 14 residues. CDR3 sequence: CASRGLAGQETQYF. The CDR3 DNA is TGTGCCAGCAGAGGGCTAGCGGGCCAAGAGACCCAGTACTTC.

This chain uses TRBV11-3 with TRBJ2-7; 9 bases are a match to TRBD1. V dropped 4 bases and J dropped 7; count of bases not matched to a gene: 8. The CDR3 extends over 14 amino acids. Per germline, CDR1 SGHNT and CDR2 YENEEA. Here the CDR3 DNA reads TGTGCCAGCAGCTCCCCGGGACAGGGTGGTGAGCAGTACTTC. The encoded protein is CASSSPGQGGEQYF.

This chain links TRBV30 with TRBJ1-5, with D maybe TRBD1 (6 bases). V lost 5 bases and J 2 bases, leaving 13 bases between the germline ends. Germline lookup yields CDR1 GTSNPN and CDR2 SVGIG (reference sequence). The CDR3 totals 14 residues. The CDR3 loop reads CAWGTGLGNQPQHF. Here the CDR3 DNA reads TGTGCCTGGGGTACAGGGCTGGGCAATCAGCCCCAGCATTTT.

V gene TRBV5-5 combines with J gene TRBJ2-7; 7 positions match TRBD2. The junction had 4 bases not matched to a gene; V was cut back by 0 bases and J by 1 base. The CDR3 spans 15 residues. The germline CDR1 and CDR2 sequences are SGHKS and YYEKEE (reference sequence). The CDR3 protein is CASSLGGSGSYEQYF. DNA for the CDR3: TGTGCCAGCAGCTTGGGCGGGAGCGGTTCCTACGAGCAGTACTTC.

The V call is TRBV5-6, the J call TRBJ2-7; TRBD2 matches 11 bases. The germline CDR1 and CDR2 sequences are SGHDT and YYEEEE. CDR3 size: 14 residues. V shed 0 bases, J shed 6 bases, and the junction held 2 bases outside the gene matches. CDR3 sequence: CASSLGLAGGEQYF. CDR3 DNA sequence: TGTGCCAGCAGCTTGGGTCTAGCGGGGGGCGAGCAGTACTTC.

This clone was found a few times. The rearrangement links TRBV19 to TRBJ1-4, with 7 bases fitting TRBD1. J was trimmed by 6 bases and V by 5 bases; bases with no gene match: 15. Germline values: CDR1 LNHDA, CDR2 SQIVND (reference sequence). The CDR3 consists of 17 residues. CDR3 in amino acids: CASSPPTGMKRYEKLFF. In DNA form, the CDR3 reads TGTGCCAGTAGTCCGCCGACAGGGATGAAGCGGTATGAAAAACTGTTTTTT.

The chain has TRBV7-9 and TRBJ2-7; weak D call: TRBD2 (5 bases). V lost 5 bases and J 2 bases, leaving 25 bases between the germline ends. This CDR3 region has 18 residues. Germline V CDR1 and CDR2: SEHNR, FQNEAQ (reference sequence). The CDR3 loop is CASSPTTEGGRSPYEQYF. The DNA of the CDR3 is TGTGCCAGCAGCCCCACAACCGAGGGCGGGCGTTCTCCCTACGAGCAGTACTTC.

The chain carries TRBV7-2 and TRBJ2-1; no reliable D call. There are 13 residues in the CDR3. Trimming took 6 bases from V and 1 from J, leaving 7 bases between them. Germline CDR1 SGHTA, CDR2 FQGNSA. This chain's CDR3 is CASSYSSYNEQFF. DNA of the CDR3: TGTGCCAGCAGTTACAGTTCCTACAATGAGCAGTTCTTC.

V usage is TRBV5-1 and J usage is TRBJ2-2; TRBD2 matches at 7 bases. The V and J ends lost 0 bases and 4 bases, in that order; junction bases with no gene match: 6. The CDR3 covers 16 residues. CDR1 SGHRS and CDR2 YFSETQ come from the germline V gene. The CDR3 is CASSLVLADFTGELFF. As DNA, the CDR3 is TGCGCCAGCAGCTTGGTCCTAGCGGATTTCACCGGGGAGCTGTTTTTT.

The chain joins TRBV4-1 to TRBJ2-7; 8 bases are a match to TRBD2. V was clipped by 1 base and J by 3 bases; unmatched bases: 8. Germline CDR1 and CDR2: MGHRA and YSYEKL. The CDR3 runs to 16 residues. CDR3 sequence (DNA): TGCGCCAGCAGCCAAGGCCCCCTAGCGGGCTACTACGAGCAGTACTTC. Translating it yields CASSQGPLAGYYEQYF.

The V and J genes are TRBV11-2 and TRBJ2-2; 9 bases match TRBD2. Germline values: CDR1 SGHAT, CDR2 FQNNGV. This CDR3 region has 17 residues. V was pared by 5 bases and J by 3 bases, with 10 bases of the junction left unmatched. CDR3 nucleotide sequence: TGTGCCAGCAGCCGACCCGTAGCGGGAGTAGACACCGGGGAGCTGTTTTTT. Translated: CASSRPVAGVDTGELFF.